The present T cell receptor (beta chain) was sequenced within a study of cytomegalovirus exposure and HLA in healthy donors. The germline V gene has CDR1 MNHEY and CDR2 SMNVEV (reference sequence). Trimming pared 3 bases from V and 4 bases from J, leaving 17 bases between. The length of the CDR3 is 16 residues. Researchers ran the PCR with 60 Vbeta and 13 Jbeta primers. Data came from immunoSEQ multiplex PCR; TCRdb stores just in-frame clones and leaves some out. The sample has just over 95,000 clones; 77% are singletons. The sequence was collected from a woman aged 35 to 49 in good health and CMV-seronegative. Sequencing used PBMCs. The V and J genes are TRBV27 and TRBJ2-3, with a weak D call TRBD1 (6 bases). Here the CDR3 reads CASSFGTGLGADTQYF. For the CDR3, the DNA is TGTGCCAGCAGTTTTGGAACAGGGTTGGGTGCAGATACGCAGTATTTT.